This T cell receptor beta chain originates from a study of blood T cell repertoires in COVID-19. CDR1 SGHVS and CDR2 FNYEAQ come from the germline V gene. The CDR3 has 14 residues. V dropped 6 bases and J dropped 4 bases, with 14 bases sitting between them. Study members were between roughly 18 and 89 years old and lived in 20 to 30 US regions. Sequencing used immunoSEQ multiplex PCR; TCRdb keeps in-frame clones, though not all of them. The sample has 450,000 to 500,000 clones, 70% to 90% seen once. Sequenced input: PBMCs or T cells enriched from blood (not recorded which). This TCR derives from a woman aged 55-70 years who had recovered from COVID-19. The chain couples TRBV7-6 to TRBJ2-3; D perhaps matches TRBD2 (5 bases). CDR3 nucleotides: TGTGCCAGCAGGACCGGAGGCGTTGCAGATACGCAGTATTTT. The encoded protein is CASRTGGVADTQYF.